The next 20 T cell receptor beta chains were all read from a single sample in a study of T-cell reconstitution after alpha-beta-depleted transplantation in children. The TCRbeta library was prepared with unique molecular identifiers. TCRdb passed the PCR reads through MiXCR, listing each CDR3 protein once. The data show roughly 300,000 distinct CDR3 sequences, with more than 9% seen just once and about 9.4% held by the top ten. This specimen was PBMCs from the stem cell graft donor, taken from the stem cell graft. All receptors derive from a human donor who donated a stem cell graft to a child with SCID.

This clonotype was detected only a few times. V and J are TRBV7-9 and TRBJ2-5; the D gene is possibly TRBD1 (6 bases). The CDR3 consists of 16 residues. CDR1 and CDR2 (germline): SEHNR, FQNEAQ (reference sequence). The V and J ends lost 5 bases and 1 base respectively, with 17 bases between them. The CDR3 loop reads CASSPPFRTAQETQYF. The CDR3 bases are TGTGCCAGCAGCCCCCCTTTCAGGACAGCCCAAGAGACCCAGTACTTC. The whole variable domain, filled in from reference TRBV7-9 and TRBJ2-5, reads DTGVSQNPRHKITKRGQNVTFRCDPISEHNRLYWYRQTLGQGPEFLTYFQNEAQLEKSRLLSDRFSAERPKGSFSTLEIQRTEQGDSAMYLCASSPPFRTAQETQYFGPGTRLLVL.

This clonotype was detected ten times or more. The chain uses TRBV6-4 and TRBJ2-2; 8 nucleotides align to TRBD1. Trimming removed 4 bases from V and 5 bases from J; junction bases left unmatched: 0. Germline values: CDR1 MRHNA, CDR2 SNTAGT. This CDR3 is 13 amino acids long. The CDR3: CASSGQGTGELFF. CDR3 coding DNA: TGTGCCAGCAGTGGACAGGGGACCGGGGAGCTGTTTTTT.

The chain joins TRBV5-1 to TRBJ2-3; maybe TRBD1 (5 bases). CDR1 SGHRS and CDR2 YFSETQ come from the germline V gene. V was pared by 6 bases and J by 1 base, with 15 bases between. This CDR3 has 15 amino acids. CDR3: CASTTGTGGTDTQYF. CDR3 nucleotide sequence: TGCGCCAGCACGACGGGTACAGGAGGCACAGATACGCAGTATTTT.

This clonotype was found many times. J is TRBJ2-1 and V is TRBV5-1, with 12 nucleotides matching TRBD2. Germline V gene data show CDR1 as SGHRS and CDR2 as YFSETQ. The CDR3 consists of 13 residues. The V gene end was trimmed by 6 bases and the J gene end by 7 bases; junction bases not matched to a gene: 2. Here the CDR3 reads CASIGLAGNEQFF. CDR3 bases: TGCGCCAGCATAGGACTAGCGGGGAATGAGCAGTTCTTC.

This clonotype was seen repeatedly, ten times or more. This chain uses TRBV29-1 with TRBJ2-3, with 10 bases lining up with TRBD1. The V gene's germline CDR1 is SQVTM and CDR2 ANQGSEA. The CDR3 is made up of 12 amino acids. The V and J ends lost 7 bases and 4 bases, in that order; junction bases with no gene match: 2. In DNA, the CDR3 is TGCAGCGCCGGGACAGGGGCAGATACGCAGTATTTT. Its protein product is CSAGTGADTQYF.

The genes are TRBV2 and TRBJ2-5; D tentatively reads TRBD1 or TRBD2 (6 bases each). The CDR3 has 15 amino acids. The V and J ends lost 7 bases and 2 bases respectively, with 17 bases between them. The V gene's germline CDR1 is SNHLY and CDR2 FYNNEI. This CDR3 reads CASNEEGGLQETQYF. CDR3 nucleotides: TGTGCCAGCAATGAGGAGGGGGGCCTACAAGAGACCCAGTACTTC.

The chain is built from TRBV10-3 and TRBJ1-5; D is unclear. Trimming stripped 6 bases from V and 7 bases from J, with 13 bases between. Germline V gives CDR1 ENHRY, CDR2 SYGVKD. The length of the CDR3 is 13 residues. The CDR3 region is CAIRGVGGQPQHF. The DNA of the CDR3 is TGTGCCATCAGGGGAGTGGGTGGCCAGCCCCAGCATTTT.

This clonotype was detected many times. The rearrangement uses TRBV29-1 and TRBJ2-7; perhaps TRBD2 as D (5 bases). This CDR3 spans 12 amino acids. V was clipped by 1 base and J by 2 bases, with 6 bases between them. Germline lookup yields CDR1 SQVTM and CDR2 ANQGSEA. The CDR3 loop reads CSVEAGTYEQYF. The CDR3 nucleotides read TGCAGCGTTGAAGCGGGGACCTACGAGCAGTACTTC.

This clonotype showed up just a few times. V is TRBV19 and J is TRBJ2-2; D unclear. V was clipped by 7 bases and J by 8 bases, with 11 bases between them. CDR3 length equals 12 residues. Germline V gene sequence: CDR1 LNHDA, CDR2 SQIVND (reference sequence). The CDR3 sequence: CASTFNVGELFF. DNA of the CDR3: TGTGCCAGTACCTTTAACGTAGGGGAGCTGTTTTTT. The complete variable domain, with remaining parts taken from reference TRBV19 and TRBJ2-2, reads DGGITQSPKYLFRKEGQNVTLSCEQNLNHDAMYWYRQDPGQGLRLIYYSQIVNDFQKGDIAEGYSVSREKKESFPLTVTSAQKNPTAFYLCASTFNVGELFFGEGSRLTVL.

Comments on this clonotype: A read error may be the cause here, since a much bigger clone is one base away. The rearrangement joins TRBV3-1 to TRBJ2-2; D is undetermined. The germline V gene has CDR1 LGHDT and CDR2 YNNKEL (reference sequence). The CDR3 spans 15 residues. CDR3 amino acids: CATSQSPTGTGELFF. DNA for the CDR3: TGTGCCACCAGCCAATCCCCTACGGGTACCGGGGAGCTGTTTTTT.

This clonotype was seen only a few times. The chain has TRBV7-2 and TRBJ2-6, with 7 bases that match TRBD2. With 3 bases clipped from V and 2 bases from J, the junction kept 1 base outside the gene matches. CDR1 is SGHTA and CDR2 is FQGNSA in the germline V gene. The CDR3 is 15 residues long. CDR3 DNA: TGTGCCAGCAGCTTCACTAGCGCTGGGGCCAACGTCCTGACTTTC. Its translation is CASSFTSAGANVLTF. The full variable domain, rest sourced from reference TRBV7-2 and TRBJ2-6, is GAGVSQSPSNKVTEKGKDVELRCDPISGHTALYWYRQSLGQGLEFLIYFQGNSAPDKSGLPSDRFSAERTGGSVSTLTIQRTQQEDSAVYLCASSFTSAGANVLTFGAGSRLTVL.

The chain links TRBV20-1 to TRBJ1-1; tentatively, D is TRBD1 (5 bases). The germline V gene encodes CDR1 DFQATT and CDR2 SNEGSKA (reference sequence). The CDR3 spans 13 residues. Deletions cut 5 bases from V and 1 base from J, with 11 bases between. This CDR3 reads CSASTGRNTEAFF. The DNA for the CDR3 is TGCAGTGCTTCAACAGGTCGGAACACTGAAGCTTTCTTT.

This clonotype was seen more than once but under ten times. The chain uses TRBV7-2 and TRBJ2-7; D is perhaps TRBD1 (6 bases). Looked up from germline, CDR1 is SGHTA and CDR2 is FQGNSA. The CDR3 covers 16 residues. V was pared by 0 bases and J by 4 bases, with 16 bases between. The CDR3 sequence: CASSLAQGMREYEQYF. Written as DNA, the CDR3 is TGTGCCAGCAGCTTAGCTCAGGGGATGAGGGAGTACGAGCAGTACTTC.

Ten or more counts support this clonotype. The J gene is TRBJ2-3, the V gene TRBV12-3 or TRBV12-4; 11 bases are a match to TRBD1. The CDR3 runs to 14 residues. The J segment lost 7 bases and the V segment lost 5 bases, leaving 5 bases of the junction unmatched. CDR3 sequence: CASSEGQGAHTQYF. The CDR3 DNA is TGTGCCAGCAGTGAAGGACAGGGGGCACATACGCAGTATTTT.

The V and J genes are TRBV20-1 and TRBJ2-3; 7 bases line up with TRBD2. Germline V gene data show CDR1 as DFQATT and CDR2 as SNEGSKA (reference sequence). The CDR3 has 14 amino acids. V lost 3 bases to trimming and J lost 0 bases; unmatched junction nucleotides: 3. The CDR3 is CSARSGASTDTQYF. Written as DNA, the CDR3 is TGCAGTGCTAGGAGCGGGGCAAGCACAGATACGCAGTATTTT.

The V call is TRBV7-9, the J call TRBJ2-5; no firm D call. The V end lost 9 bases, the J end lost 1 base, and 18 bases lay between the germline ends. This CDR3 is 15 amino acids long. CDR1 and CDR2 from the germline V gene are SEHNR and FQNEAQ (reference sequence). The CDR3 coding sequence is TGTGCCAGTGTTCTCGGACGGACCTCCCAAGAGACCCAGTACTTC. Residues: CASVLGRTSQETQYF.

This clonotype appeared a few times. CDR3 nucleotide sequence: TGTGCCAGCAGCACCCGGGACAGGGGGCTTTCACCCCTCCACTTT. Its protein product is CASSTRDRGLSPLHF. V is TRBV3-1 and J is TRBJ1-6, with 12 nucleotides matching TRBD1. The ends lost 5 bases at V and 9 bases at J; junction bases unmatched: 5. Per germline, CDR1 LGHDT and CDR2 YNNKEL (reference sequence). CDR3 length equals 15 residues. The full variable domain, completed using reference TRBV3-1 and TRBJ1-6, is DTAVSQTPKYLVTQMGNDKSIKCEQNLGHDTMYWYKQDSKKFLKIMFSYNNKELIINETVPNRFSPKSPDKAHLNLHINSLELGDSAVYFCASSTRDRGLSPLHFGNGTRLTVT.

V is TRBV18 and J is TRBJ2-1; no firm D call. V was clipped by 8 bases and J by 8 bases, with 10 bases between them. The CDR3 sequence is 11 residues long. In germline, CDR1 is KGHSH, CDR2 LQKENI. CDR3 nucleotide sequence: TGTGCCAGCCTCCTTCGTGATGAGCAGTTCTTC. Residues: CASLLRDEQFF.

This clonotype was seen more than once but under ten times. This sequence joins TRBV20-1 and TRBJ1-1; 7 bases line up with TRBD1. J gave up 1 base and V 5 bases, and 7 bases lay outside the gene matches. This CDR3 spans 14 amino acids. The V gene's germline CDR1 is DFQATT and CDR2 SNEGSKA (reference sequence). The CDR3 reads CSAQTGLRNTEAFF. As DNA, the CDR3 is TGCAGTGCTCAGACAGGGTTACGGAACACTGAAGCTTTCTTT.

This clonotype was detected only a few times. The genes are TRBV3-1 and TRBJ1-5, with D hard to call. Germline CDR1 reads LGHDT; CDR2 reads YNNKEL (reference sequence). V gave up 0 bases and J gave up 7 bases, with 7 bases separating them. The CDR3 sequence is 13 residues long. CDR3 sequence: CASSQDGKQPQHF. DNA of the CDR3: TGTGCCAGCAGCCAAGACGGGAAACAGCCCCAGCATTTT.